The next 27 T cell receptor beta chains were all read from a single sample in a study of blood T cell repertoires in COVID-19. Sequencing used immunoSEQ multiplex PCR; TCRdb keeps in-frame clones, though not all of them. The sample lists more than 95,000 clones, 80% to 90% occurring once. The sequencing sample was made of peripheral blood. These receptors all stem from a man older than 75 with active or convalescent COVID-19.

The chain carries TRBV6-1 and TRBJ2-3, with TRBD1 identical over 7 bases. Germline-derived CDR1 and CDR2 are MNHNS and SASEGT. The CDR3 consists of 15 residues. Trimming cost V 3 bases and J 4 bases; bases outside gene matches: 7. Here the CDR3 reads CASSDGDRAADTQYF. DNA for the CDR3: TGTGCCAGCAGTGATGGGGACAGAGCGGCAGATACGCAGTATTTT.

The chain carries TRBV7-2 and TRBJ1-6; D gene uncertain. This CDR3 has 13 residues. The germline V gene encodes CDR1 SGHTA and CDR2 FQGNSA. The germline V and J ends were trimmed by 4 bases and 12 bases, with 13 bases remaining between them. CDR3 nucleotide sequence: TGTGCCAGCAGCTCCCTTATCGAGGAACCCCTCCACTTT. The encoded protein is CASSSLIEEPLHF.

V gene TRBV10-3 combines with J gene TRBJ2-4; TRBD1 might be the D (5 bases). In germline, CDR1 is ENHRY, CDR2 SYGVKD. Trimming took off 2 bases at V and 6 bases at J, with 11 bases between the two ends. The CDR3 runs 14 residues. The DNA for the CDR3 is TGTGCCATCAGTGAGCCCTGGCAGGGAAACATTCAGTACTTC. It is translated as CAISEPWQGNIQYF.

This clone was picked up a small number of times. The CDR3 coding sequence is TGTGCCACAAAACAGGGGAACACTGAAGCTTTCTTT. It encodes CATKQGNTEAFF. The gene calls are TRBV15 and TRBJ1-1; D may be TRBD1 (6 bases). Looked up from germline, CDR1 is LNHNV and CDR2 is YYDKDF (reference sequence). The V gene lost 9 bases and the J gene lost 1 base, with 9 bases spanning the gap. This CDR3 region has 12 residues.

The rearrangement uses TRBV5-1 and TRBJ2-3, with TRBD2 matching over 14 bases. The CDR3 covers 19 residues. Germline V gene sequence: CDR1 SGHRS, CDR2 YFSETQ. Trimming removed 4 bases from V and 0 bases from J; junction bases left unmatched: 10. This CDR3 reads CASSGGTSGGPSSTDTQYF. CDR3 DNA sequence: TGCGCCAGCAGCGGTGGGACTAGCGGGGGACCTTCTAGCACAGATACGCAGTATTTT.

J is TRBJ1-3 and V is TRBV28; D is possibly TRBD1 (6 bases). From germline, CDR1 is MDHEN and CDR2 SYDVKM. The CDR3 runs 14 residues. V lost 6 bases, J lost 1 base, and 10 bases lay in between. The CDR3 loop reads CASSPDSSGNTIYF. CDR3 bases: TGTGCCAGCAGCCCGGACAGTTCTGGAAACACCATATATTTT.

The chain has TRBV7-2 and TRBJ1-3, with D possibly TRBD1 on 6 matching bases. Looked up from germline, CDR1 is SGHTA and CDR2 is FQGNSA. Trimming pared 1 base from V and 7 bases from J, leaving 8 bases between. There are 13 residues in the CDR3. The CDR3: CASSLVQGNTIYF. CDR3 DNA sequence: TGTGCCAGCAGCTTAGTGCAGGGGAACACCATATATTTT.

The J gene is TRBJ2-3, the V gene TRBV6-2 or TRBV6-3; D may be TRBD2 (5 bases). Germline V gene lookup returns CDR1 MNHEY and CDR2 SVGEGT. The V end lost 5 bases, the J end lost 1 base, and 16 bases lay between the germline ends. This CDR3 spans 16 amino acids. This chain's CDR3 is CASSHGELGGTDTQYF. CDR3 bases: TGTGCCAGCAGTCACGGGGAACTAGGAGGCACAGATACGCAGTATTTT.

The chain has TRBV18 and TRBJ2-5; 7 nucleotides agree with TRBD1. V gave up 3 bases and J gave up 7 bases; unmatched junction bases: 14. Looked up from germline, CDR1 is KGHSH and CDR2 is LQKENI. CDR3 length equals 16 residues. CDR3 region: CASSPTGQEIIGTQYF. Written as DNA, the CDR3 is TGTGCCAGCTCACCTACCGGACAGGAAATTATCGGGACCCAGTACTTC.

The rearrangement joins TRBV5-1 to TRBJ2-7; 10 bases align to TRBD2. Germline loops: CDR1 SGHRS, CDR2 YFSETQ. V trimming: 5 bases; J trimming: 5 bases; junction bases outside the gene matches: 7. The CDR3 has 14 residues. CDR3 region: CASRPGLARNEQYF. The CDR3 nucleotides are TGCGCCAGCAGGCCGGGACTAGCGAGAAACGAGCAGTACTTC.

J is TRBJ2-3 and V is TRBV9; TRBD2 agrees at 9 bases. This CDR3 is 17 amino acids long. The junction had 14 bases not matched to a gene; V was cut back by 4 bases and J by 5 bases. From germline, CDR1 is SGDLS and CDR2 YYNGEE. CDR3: CASSPSPSGAAGDTQYF. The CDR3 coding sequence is TGTGCCAGCAGCCCCAGTCCTAGCGGGGCCGCGGGAGATACGCAGTATTTT.

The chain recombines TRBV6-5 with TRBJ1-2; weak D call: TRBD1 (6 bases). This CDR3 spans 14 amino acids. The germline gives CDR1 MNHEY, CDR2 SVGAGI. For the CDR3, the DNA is TGTGGGACCGGGGGGCGGGCACAGGTCGATGGCTACACCTTC. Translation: CGTGGRAQVDGYTF.

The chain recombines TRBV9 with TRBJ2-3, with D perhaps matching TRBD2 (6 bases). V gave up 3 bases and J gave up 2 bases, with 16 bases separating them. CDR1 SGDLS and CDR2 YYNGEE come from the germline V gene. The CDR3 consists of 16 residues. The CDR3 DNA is TGTGCCAGCAGCGCCCCGTTGGGGGGAAACACAGATACGCAGTATTTT. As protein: CASSAPLGGNTDTQYF.

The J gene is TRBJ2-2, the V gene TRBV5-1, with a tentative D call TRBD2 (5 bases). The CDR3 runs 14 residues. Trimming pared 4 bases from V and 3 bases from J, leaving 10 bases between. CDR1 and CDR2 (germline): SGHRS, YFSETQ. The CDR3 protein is CASSEGSYTGELFF. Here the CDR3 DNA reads TGCGCCAGCAGCGAGGGTTCCTACACCGGGGAGCTGTTTTTT.

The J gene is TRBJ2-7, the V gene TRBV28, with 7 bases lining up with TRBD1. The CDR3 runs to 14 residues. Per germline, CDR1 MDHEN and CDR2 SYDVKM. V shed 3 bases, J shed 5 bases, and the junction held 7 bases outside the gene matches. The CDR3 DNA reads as TGTGCCAGCAGTTTGCCTAACAGGGGCCACGAGCAGTACTTC. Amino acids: CASSLPNRGHEQYF.

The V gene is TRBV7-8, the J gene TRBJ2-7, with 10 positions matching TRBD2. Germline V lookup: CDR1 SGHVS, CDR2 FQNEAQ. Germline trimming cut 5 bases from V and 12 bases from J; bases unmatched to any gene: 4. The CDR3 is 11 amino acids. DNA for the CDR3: TGTGCCAGCAGCCCGGGACTAGCGACGTACTTC. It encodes CASSPGLATYF.

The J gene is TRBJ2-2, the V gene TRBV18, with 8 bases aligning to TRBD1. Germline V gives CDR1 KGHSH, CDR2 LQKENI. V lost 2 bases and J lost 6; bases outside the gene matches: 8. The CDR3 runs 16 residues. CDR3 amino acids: CASSPAQGAPAGELFF. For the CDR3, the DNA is TGTGCCAGCTCACCAGCCCAGGGGGCGCCGGCCGGGGAGCTGTTTTTT.

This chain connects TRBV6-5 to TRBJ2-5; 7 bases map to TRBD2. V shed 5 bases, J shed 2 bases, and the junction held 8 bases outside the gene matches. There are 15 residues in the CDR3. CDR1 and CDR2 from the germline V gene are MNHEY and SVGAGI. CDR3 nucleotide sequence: TGTGCCAGCAGTATCTGGGGCGGGGGTCAAGAGACCCAGTACTTC. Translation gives CASSIWGGGQETQYF.

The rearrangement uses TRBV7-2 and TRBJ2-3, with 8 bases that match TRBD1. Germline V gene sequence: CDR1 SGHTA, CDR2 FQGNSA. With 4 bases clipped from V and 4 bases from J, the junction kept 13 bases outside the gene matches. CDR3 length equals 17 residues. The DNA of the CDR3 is TGTGCCAGCAGCTCCCGGTCCGGACAGGGTGGAGCAGATACGCAGTATTTT. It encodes CASSSRSGQGGADTQYF.

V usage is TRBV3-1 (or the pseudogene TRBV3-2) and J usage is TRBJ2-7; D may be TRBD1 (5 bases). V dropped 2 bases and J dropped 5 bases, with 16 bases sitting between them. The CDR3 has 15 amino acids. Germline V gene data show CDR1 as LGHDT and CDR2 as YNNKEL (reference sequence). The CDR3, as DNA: TGTGCCAGCAGCCAAATGTCGCAGGGATCCAACGAGCAGTACTTC. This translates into CASSQMSQGSNEQYF.

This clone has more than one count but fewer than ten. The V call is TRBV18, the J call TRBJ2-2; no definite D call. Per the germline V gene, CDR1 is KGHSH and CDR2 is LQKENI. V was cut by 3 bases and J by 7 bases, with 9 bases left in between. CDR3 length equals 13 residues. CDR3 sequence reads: CASSPRNVGELFF. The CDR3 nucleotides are TGTGCCAGCTCACCGAGGAATGTCGGGGAGCTGTTTTTT.

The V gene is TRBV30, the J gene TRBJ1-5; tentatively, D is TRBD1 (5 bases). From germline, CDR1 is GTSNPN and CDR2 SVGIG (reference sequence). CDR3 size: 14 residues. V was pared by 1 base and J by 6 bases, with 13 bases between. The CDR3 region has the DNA TGTGCCTGGAGTGGGGTCGGGGGACGTCAGCCCCAGCATTTT. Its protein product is CAWSGVGGRQPQHF.

This chain's CDR3 is CASRTGPGYTF. Written as DNA, the CDR3 is TGTGCCAGTAGGACAGGGCCCGGCTACACCTTC. The rearrangement joins TRBV12-3 or TRBV12-4 to TRBJ1-2; 8 nucleotides match TRBD1. V gave up 9 bases and J gave up 8 bases; unmatched junction bases: 5. The CDR3 spans 11 residues.

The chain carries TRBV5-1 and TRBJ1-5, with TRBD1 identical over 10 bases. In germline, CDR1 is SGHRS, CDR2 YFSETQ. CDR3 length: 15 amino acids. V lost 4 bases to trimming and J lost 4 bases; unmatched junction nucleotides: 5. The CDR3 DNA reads TGCGCCAGCAGCAAAGGGACAGGGGTGAATCAGCCCCAGCATTTT. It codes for CASSKGTGVNQPQHF.

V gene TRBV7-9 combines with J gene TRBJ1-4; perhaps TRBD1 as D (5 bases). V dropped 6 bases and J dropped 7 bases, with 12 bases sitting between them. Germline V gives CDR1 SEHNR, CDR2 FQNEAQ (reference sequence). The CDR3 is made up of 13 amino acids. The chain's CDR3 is CASSSQGIEKLFF. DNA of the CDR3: TGTGCCAGCAGTTCCCAGGGAATTGAAAAACTGTTTTTT. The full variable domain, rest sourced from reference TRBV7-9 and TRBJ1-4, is DTGVSQNPRHKITKRGQNVTFRCDPISEHNRLYWYRQTLGQGPEFLTYFQNEAQLEKSRLLSDRFSAERPKGSFSTLEIQRTEQGDSAMYLCASSSQGIEKLFFGSGTQLSVL.

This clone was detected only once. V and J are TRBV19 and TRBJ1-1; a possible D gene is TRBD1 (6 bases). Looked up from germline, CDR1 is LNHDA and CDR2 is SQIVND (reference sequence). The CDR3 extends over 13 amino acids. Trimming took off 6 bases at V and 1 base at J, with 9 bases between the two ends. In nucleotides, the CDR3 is TGTGCCAGTAGACCAGGGGAGAACACTGAAGCTTTCTTT. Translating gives CASRPGENTEAFF.

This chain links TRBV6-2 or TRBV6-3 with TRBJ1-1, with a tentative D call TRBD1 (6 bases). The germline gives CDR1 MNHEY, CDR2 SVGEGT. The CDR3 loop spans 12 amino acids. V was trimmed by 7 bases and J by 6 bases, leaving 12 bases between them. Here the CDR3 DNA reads TGTGCCAGCAACCCCGGGACACCTGAAGCTTTCTTT. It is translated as CASNPGTPEAFF.